A selection of T cell receptor beta chains follows, all from one sample in a study of cytomegalovirus exposure and HLA in healthy donors. TCRdb's table, derived via immunoSEQ multiplex PCR, lists solely in-frame clones and lacks some. The sample contains 150,000 to 200,000 clones, around 88% of which appear only once. Sequencing used PBMCs. The receptors derive from a woman aged 18 to 35 in good health and CMV-seronegative. Both conserved end residues are part of each CDR3. D genes are given only for firm matches. Part of the rows lack a size; the others show once, few, many or a class for expanded clones.

J gene	clone size	V gene	D gene	CDR3 protein	CDR3 DNA
TRBJ1-3	NA	TRBV18	NA	CASSRDSVGNTIYF	TGTGCCAGCTCACGCGACAGTGTCGGAAACACCATATATTTT
TRBJ2-3	NA	TRBV5-1	NA	CASLGQTDTQYF	TGCGCCAGCTTAGGACAGACAGATACGCAGTATTTT
TRBJ2-1	NA	TRBV5-6	TRBD2	CASSLGLGLAGYEQFF	TGTGCCAGCAGCTTGGGGTTAGGGCTAGCGGGATATGAGCAGTTCTTC
TRBJ2-2	NA	TRBV7-2	NA	CASRWDSNTGELFF	TGTGCCAGCAGGTGGGACTCGAACACCGGGGAGCTGTTTTTT
TRBJ2-7	NA	TRBV7-2	TRBD2	CASSSTGTSTEQYF	TGTGCCAGCAGCTCAACCGGGACTAGTACCGAGCAGTACTTC
TRBJ1-2	NA	TRBV18	TRBD1	CASSPGQVDGYTF	TGTGCCAGCTCACCGGGACAGGTTGATGGCTACACCTTC
TRBJ2-7	NA	TRBV27	NA	CASSLSRYYEQYF	TGTGCCAGCAGTTTAAGTCGGTACTACGAGCAGTACTTC
TRBJ2-7	NA	TRBV7-9	TRBD1	CASSSGQTYEQYF	TGTGCCAGCAGCTCGGGACAGACCTACGAGCAGTACTTC
TRBJ1-1	many	TRBV18	NA	CASSPARGSNTEAFF	TGTGCCAGCTCACCTGCTCGGGGGTCCAACACTGAAGCTTTCTTT
TRBJ2-5	NA	TRBV2	NA	CASSNRAPQETQYF	TGTGCCAGCAGTAACAGGGCTCCTCAAGAGACCCAGTACTTC
TRBJ1-5	NA	TRBV7-2	NA	CASSFSGVNQPQHF	TGTGCCAGCAGCTTTAGCGGGGTCAATCAGCCCCAGCATTTT
TRBJ1-5	NA	TRBV6-4	NA	CASSERNQPQHF	TGTGCCAGCAGTGAACGGAATCAGCCCCAGCATTTT
TRBJ1-2	few	TRBV13	NA	CASSLVVQGPNYGYTF	TGTGCCAGCAGCTTAGTCGTCCAGGGGCCGAACTATGGCTACACCTTC
TRBJ1-5	NA	TRBV5-6	TRBD1	CASSFGQGHNQPQHF	TGTGCCAGCAGCTTTGGACAGGGGCACAATCAGCCCCAGCATTTT
TRBJ2-5	NA	TRBV10-3	NA	CAIGAVPQETQYF	TGTGCCATCGGGGCGGTCCCACAAGAGACCCAGTACTTC
TRBJ2-7	once	TRBV19	TRBD1	CASSPRTGPYEQYF	TGTGCCAGTAGTCCAAGGACAGGTCCCTACGAGCAGTACTTC
TRBJ2-2	NA	TRBV4-2	TRBD1	CASSPRTGGTGELFF	TGTGCCAGCAGCCCGAGGACAGGGGGAACCGGGGAGCTGTTTTTT
TRBJ1-1	NA	TRBV7-8	NA	CASSPTGNTEAFF	TGTGCCAGCAGCCCTACAGGGAACACTGAAGCTTTCTTT
TRBJ2-5	NA	TRBV11-2	NA	CASSLSWRRKETQYF	TGTGCCAGCAGCTTATCTTGGAGGAGGAAAGAGACCCAGTACTTC
TRBJ1-5	NA	TRBV19	TRBD1	CASSRDRGSQPQHF	TGTGCCAGTAGTCGGGACAGGGGTTCTCAGCCCCAGCATTTT
TRBJ2-7	NA	TRBV30	NA	CAWSIGLSYEQYF	TGTGCCTGGAGTATTGGGCTCTCCTACGAGCAGTACTTC
TRBJ2-6	few	TRBV2	NA	CASSEAASGANVLTF	TGTGCCAGCAGTGAAGCGGCCTCTGGGGCCAACGTCCTGACTTTC
TRBJ1-3	NA	TRBV12-5	NA	CASGSSEGGLGNTIYF	TGTGCTAGTGGGTCCTCTGAGGGGGGGCTCGGAAACACCATATATTTT
TRBJ1-2	once	TRBV4-3	NA	CASSQDFSQDYGYTF	TGCGCCAGCAGCCAAGATTTCTCCCAGGACTATGGCTACACCTTC
TRBJ1-3	NA	TRBV29-1	NA	CSARQSAGNTIYF	TGCAGCGCTCGACAGAGCGCTGGAAACACCATATATTTT
TRBJ1-2	once	TRBV30	NA	CAWSSRLGGYGYTF	TGTGCCTGGAGTTCCCGCTTAGGGGGCTATGGCTACACCTTC
TRBJ1-1	NA	TRBV27	NA	CASSYLGGHGSTEAFF	TGTGCCAGCAGTTATCTCGGGGGGCACGGGAGCACTGAAGCTTTCTTT
TRBJ1-1	NA	TRBV7-2	TRBD1	CASSLGTGRNTEAFF	TGTGCCAGCAGCCTCGGGACAGGCCGGAACACTGAAGCTTTCTTT
TRBJ2-1	NA	TRBV5-1	TRBD2	CASSFPSGRVDSYNEQFF	TGCGCCAGCAGCTTCCCTAGCGGGAGGGTAGACTCCTACAATGAGCAGTTCTTC
TRBJ1-2	few	TRBV5-4	NA	CASSLMGGQNYGYTF	TGTGCCAGCAGCCTCATGGGTGGACAGAACTATGGCTACACCTTC
TRBJ1-6	NA	TRBV30	NA	CAWRYRSSYNSPLHF	TGTGCCTGGAGATACAGGTCCTCCTATAATTCACCCCTCCACTTT
TRBJ2-1	NA	TRBV5-1	TRBD2	CASSSRAGTLGSNEQFF	TGCGCCAGCAGCTCCCGAGCGGGAACCCTCGGTAGCAATGAGCAGTTCTTC
TRBJ1-1	NA	TRBV11-3	TRBD1	CASSSSGGQGGTEAFF	TGTGCCAGCAGCTCCTCTGGAGGACAGGGAGGCACTGAAGCTTTCTTT
TRBJ1-2	NA	TRBV14	NA	CASSFRGESGYTF	TGTGCCAGCAGCTTTCGGGGGGAGAGTGGCTACACCTTC
TRBJ1-1	NA	TRBV6-5	NA	CASSLSPPSGGTEAFF	TGTGCCAGCAGTTTATCCCCCCCCTCGGGGGGCACTGAAGCTTTCTTT
TRBJ1-5	NA	TRBV5-1	NA	CASSLASGEPQHF	TGCGCCAGCAGCCTGGCTTCAGGGGAGCCCCAGCATTTT
TRBJ1-1	NA	TRBV6-1	TRBD1	CASRRDRSRGTEAFF	TGTGCCAGCAGGCGGGACAGGTCTAGGGGGACTGAAGCTTTCTTT
TRBJ1-4	NA	TRBV11-2	NA	CASSLITQNEKLFF	TGTGCCAGCAGCTTGATTACTCAAAATGAAAAACTGTTTTTT
TRBJ2-1	NA	TRBV5-6	TRBD1	CASSGTVPDNEQFF	TGTGCCAGCAGCGGGACAGTACCCGACAATGAGCAGTTCTTC
TRBJ2-7	NA	TRBV4-3	TRBD2	CASSQDFRTSATGQYF	TGCGCCAGCAGCCAAGATTTTCGGACTAGCGCCACGGGGCAGTACTTC
TRBJ2-1	NA	TRBV19	TRBD2	CASSILLAGPNEQFF	TGTGCCAGTAGTATACTTCTAGCGGGTCCCAATGAGCAGTTCTTC
TRBJ2-2	NA	TRBV6-4	NA	CASSEGGRLFF	TGTGCCAGCAGTGAGGGGGGAAGGCTGTTTTTT
TRBJ1-5	NA	TRBV6-5	NA	CASSYGGGGGQPQHF	TGTGCCAGCAGTTATGGGGGGGGCGGAGGTCAGCCCCAGCATTTT
TRBJ1-2	NA	TRBV27	NA	CASRSGVLGANYGYTF	TGTGCCAGCCGGTCGGGGGTCCTCGGTGCTAACTATGGCTACACCTTC
TRBJ1-6	once	TRBV7-3	TRBD1	CASSRQGANSPLHF	TGTGCCAGCAGCCGACAGGGGGCTAATTCACCCCTCCACTTT
TRBJ2-3	NA	TRBV7-2	TRBD2	CASSSSAGAGGMIAQYF	TGTGCCAGCAGCAGCAGTGCGGGAGCGGGGGGTATGATAGCGCAGTATTTT
TRBJ2-2	NA	TRBV19	NA	CASTLTGELFF	TGTGCCAGTACCCTCACCGGGGAGCTGTTTTTT